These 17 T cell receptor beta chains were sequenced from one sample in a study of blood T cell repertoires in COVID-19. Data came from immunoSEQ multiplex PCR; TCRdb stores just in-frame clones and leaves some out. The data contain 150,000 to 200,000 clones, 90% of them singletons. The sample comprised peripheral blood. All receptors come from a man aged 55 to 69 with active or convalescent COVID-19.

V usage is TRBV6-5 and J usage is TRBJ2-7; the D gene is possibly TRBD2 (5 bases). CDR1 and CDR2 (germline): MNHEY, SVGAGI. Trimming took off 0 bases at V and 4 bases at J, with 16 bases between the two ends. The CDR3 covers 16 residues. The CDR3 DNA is TGTGCCAGCAGTTACTCGAATACCAGAGGGAGTTACGAGCAGTACTTC. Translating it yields CASSYSNTRGSYEQYF.

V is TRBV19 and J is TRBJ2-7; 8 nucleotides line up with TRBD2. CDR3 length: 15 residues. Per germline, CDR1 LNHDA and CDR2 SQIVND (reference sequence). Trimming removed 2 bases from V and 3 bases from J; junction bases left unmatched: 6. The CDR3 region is CASSIYGSGNYEQYF. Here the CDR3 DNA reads TGTGCCAGTAGTATATACGGTAGCGGGAACTACGAGCAGTACTTC.

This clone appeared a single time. The CDR3 region is CASSGRQGRTEAFF. The CDR3 coding sequence is TGCGCCAGCAGCGGAAGACAGGGGCGCACTGAAGCTTTCTTT. V gene TRBV5-1 combines with J gene TRBJ1-1; 8 nucleotides match TRBD1. CDR3 length: 14 amino acids. Germline V lookup: CDR1 SGHRS, CDR2 YFSETQ. V trimming: 4 bases; J trimming: 4 bases; junction bases outside the gene matches: 6.

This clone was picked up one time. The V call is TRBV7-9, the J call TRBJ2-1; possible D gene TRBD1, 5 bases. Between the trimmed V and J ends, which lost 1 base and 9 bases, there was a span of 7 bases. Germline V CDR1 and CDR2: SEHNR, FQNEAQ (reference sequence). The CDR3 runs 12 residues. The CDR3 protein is CASSLEGAEQFF. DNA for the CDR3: TGTGCCAGCAGCTTAGAAGGGGCTGAGCAGTTCTTC. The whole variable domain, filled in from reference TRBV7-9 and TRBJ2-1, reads DTGVSQNPRHKITKRGQNVTFRCDPISEHNRLYWYRQTLGQGPEFLTYFQNEAQLEKSRLLSDRFSAERPKGSFSTLEIQRTEQGDSAMYLCASSLEGAEQFFGPGTRLTVL.

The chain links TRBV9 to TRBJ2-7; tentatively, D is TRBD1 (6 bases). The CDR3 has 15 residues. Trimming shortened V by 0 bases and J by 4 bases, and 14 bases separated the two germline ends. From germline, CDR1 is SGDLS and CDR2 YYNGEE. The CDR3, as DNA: TGTGCCAGCAGCGTAGCTGGGGCAGGGGCATACGAGCAGTACTTC. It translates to CASSVAGAGAYEQYF.

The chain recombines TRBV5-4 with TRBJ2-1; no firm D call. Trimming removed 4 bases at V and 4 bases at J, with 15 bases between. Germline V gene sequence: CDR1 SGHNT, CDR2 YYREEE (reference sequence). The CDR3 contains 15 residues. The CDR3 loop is CASSPDLNSYNEQFF. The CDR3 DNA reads TGTGCCAGCAGCCCCGACTTAAATTCTTACAATGAGCAGTTCTTC.

The CDR3: CASSSGDSSYEQYF. CDR3 coding DNA: TGCGCCAGCAGCTCGGGGGACAGCTCCTACGAGCAGTACTTC. The rearrangement uses TRBV5-1 and TRBJ2-7, with a tentative D call TRBD1 (7 bases). Per the germline V gene, CDR1 is SGHRS and CDR2 is YFSETQ. The CDR3 contains 14 residues. The germline V and J ends were trimmed by 3 bases and 0 bases, with 10 bases remaining between them.

CDR3 in amino acids: CASSLTGGSTVTYEQYF. CDR3 nucleotides: TGTGCCAGCAGTTTGACAGGGGGCTCGACCGTTACCTACGAGCAGTACTTC. V is TRBV28 and J is TRBJ2-7, with 10 bases matching TRBD1. The CDR3 has 17 residues. The V segment lost 3 bases and the J segment 2 bases; nucleotides outside the gene matches: 10. Germline lookup yields CDR1 MDHEN and CDR2 SYDVKM.

Here the CDR3 DNA reads TGTGCCAGCAGTTACTTGTCTAACACTGAAGCTTTCTTT. Its translation: CASSYLSNTEAFF. The rearrangement joins TRBV6-5 to TRBJ1-1; D not certain. The ends were cut back, 1 base at V and 2 bases at J, with 5 bases in the middle. This CDR3 contains 13 residues. In germline, CDR1 is MNHEY, CDR2 SVGAGI.

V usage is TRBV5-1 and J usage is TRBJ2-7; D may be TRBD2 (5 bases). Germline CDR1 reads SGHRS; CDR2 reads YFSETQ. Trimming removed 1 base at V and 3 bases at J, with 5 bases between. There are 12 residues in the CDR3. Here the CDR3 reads CASSLTSYEQYF. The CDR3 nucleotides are TGCGCCAGCAGCTTGACTAGCTACGAGCAGTACTTC.

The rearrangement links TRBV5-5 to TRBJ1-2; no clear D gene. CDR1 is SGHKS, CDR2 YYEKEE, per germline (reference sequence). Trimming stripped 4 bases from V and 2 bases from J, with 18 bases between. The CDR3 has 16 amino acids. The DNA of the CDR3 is TGTGCCAGCAGCCCTTGGAGGACCAAACAGAACTATGGCTACACCTTC. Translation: CASSPWRTKQNYGYTF.

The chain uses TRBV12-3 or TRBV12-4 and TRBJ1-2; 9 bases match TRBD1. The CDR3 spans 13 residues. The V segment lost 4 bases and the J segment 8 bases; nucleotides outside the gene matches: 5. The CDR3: CASSSGQGNGYTF. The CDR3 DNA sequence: TGTGCCAGCAGTTCGGGACAGGGTAACGGCTACACCTTC.

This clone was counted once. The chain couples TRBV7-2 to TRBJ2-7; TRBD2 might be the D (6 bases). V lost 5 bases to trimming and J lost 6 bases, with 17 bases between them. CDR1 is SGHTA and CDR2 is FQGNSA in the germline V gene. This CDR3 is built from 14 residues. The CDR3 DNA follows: TGTGCCAGCAGCGCCCGGAGGGGCGCGTCCGAGCAGTACTTC. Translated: CASSARRGASEQYF. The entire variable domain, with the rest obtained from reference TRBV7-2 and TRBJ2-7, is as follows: GAGVSQSPSNKVTEKGKDVELRCDPISGHTALYWYRQSLGQGLEFLIYFQGNSAPDKSGLPSDRFSAERTGGSVSTLTIQRTQQEDSAVYLCASSARRGASEQYFGPGTRLTVT.

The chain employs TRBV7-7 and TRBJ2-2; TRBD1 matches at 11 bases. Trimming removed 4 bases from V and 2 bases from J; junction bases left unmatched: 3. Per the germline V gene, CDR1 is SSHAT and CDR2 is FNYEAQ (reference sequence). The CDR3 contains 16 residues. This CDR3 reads CASSWGTGGNTGELFF. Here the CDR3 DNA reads TGTGCCAGCAGCTGGGGGACAGGGGGTAACACCGGGGAGCTGTTTTTT.

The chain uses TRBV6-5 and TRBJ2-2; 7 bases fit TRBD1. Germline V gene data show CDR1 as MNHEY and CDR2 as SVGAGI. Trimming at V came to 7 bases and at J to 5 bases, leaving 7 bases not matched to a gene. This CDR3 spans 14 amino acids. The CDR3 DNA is TGTGCCAGCACCACAGGGGTGGTAACCGGGGAGCTGTTTTTT. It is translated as CASTTGVVTGELFF.

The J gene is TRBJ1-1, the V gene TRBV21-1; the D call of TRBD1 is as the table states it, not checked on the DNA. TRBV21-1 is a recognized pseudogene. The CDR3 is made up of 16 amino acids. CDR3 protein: CATENLPGTGITEAFF. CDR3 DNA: TGTGCCACCGAAAACCTACCCGGGACAGGGATCACTGAAGCTTTCTTT.

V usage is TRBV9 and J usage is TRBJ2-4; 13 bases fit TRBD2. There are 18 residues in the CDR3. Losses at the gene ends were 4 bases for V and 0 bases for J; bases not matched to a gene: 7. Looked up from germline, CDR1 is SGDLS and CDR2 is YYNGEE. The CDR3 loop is CASSPGLAGVVAKNIQYF. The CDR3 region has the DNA TGTGCCAGCAGCCCCGGACTAGCGGGGGTAGTAGCCAAAAACATTCAGTACTTC.